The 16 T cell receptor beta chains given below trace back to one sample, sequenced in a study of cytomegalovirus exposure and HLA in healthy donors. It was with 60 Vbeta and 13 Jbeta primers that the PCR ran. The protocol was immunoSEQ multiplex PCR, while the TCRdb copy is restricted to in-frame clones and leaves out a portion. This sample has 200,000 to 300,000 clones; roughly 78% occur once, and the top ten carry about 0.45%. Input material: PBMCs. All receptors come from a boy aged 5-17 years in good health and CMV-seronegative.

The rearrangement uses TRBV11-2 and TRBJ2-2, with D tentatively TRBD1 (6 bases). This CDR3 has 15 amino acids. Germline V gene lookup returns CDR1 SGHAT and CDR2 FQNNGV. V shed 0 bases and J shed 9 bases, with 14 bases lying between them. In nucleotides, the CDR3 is TGTGCCAGCAGCTTAGATCGGACAGCAATCCGGGAGCTGTTTTTT. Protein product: CASSLDRTAIRELFF.

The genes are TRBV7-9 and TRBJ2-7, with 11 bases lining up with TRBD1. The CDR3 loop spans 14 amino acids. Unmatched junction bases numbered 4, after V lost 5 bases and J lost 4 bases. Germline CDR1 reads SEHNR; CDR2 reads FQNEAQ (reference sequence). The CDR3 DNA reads TGTGCCAGCAGCGGCAGGGACAGGGGGTACGAGCAGTACTTC. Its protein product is CASSGRDRGYEQYF.

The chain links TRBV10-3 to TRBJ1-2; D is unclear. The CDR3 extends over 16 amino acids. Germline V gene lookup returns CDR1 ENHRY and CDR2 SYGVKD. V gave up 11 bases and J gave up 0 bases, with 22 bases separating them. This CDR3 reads CAVSAPVGVSNYGYTF. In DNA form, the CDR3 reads TGTGCCGTTAGTGCCCCCGTAGGAGTGTCTAACTATGGCTACACCTTC.

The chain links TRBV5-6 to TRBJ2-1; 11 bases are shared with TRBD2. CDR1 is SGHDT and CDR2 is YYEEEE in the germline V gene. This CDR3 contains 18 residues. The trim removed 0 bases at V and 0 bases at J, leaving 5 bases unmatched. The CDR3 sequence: CASSLAVLAGGSYNEQFF. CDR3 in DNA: TGTGCCAGCAGCTTGGCCGTTCTAGCGGGGGGCTCCTACAATGAGCAGTTCTTC. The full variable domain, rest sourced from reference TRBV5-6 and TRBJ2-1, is DAGVTQSPTHLIKTRGQQVTLRCSPKSGHDTVSWYQQALGQGPQFIFQYYEEEERQRGNFPDRFSGHQFPNYSSELNVNALLLGDSALYLCASSLAVLAGGSYNEQFFGPGTRLTVL.

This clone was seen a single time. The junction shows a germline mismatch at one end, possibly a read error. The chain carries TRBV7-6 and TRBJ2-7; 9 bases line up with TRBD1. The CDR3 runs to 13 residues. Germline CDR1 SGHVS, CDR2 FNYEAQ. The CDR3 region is CASSWDREGEQYF. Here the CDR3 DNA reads TGCGCCAGCAGCTGGGACAGGGAGGGCGAGCAGTACTTC.

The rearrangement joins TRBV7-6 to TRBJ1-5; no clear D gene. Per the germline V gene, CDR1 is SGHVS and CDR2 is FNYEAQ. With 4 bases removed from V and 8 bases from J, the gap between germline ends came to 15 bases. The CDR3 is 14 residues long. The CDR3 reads CASSSRTPAKPQHF. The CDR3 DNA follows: TGTGCCAGCAGCTCTCGGACTCCTGCTAAGCCCCAGCATTTT.

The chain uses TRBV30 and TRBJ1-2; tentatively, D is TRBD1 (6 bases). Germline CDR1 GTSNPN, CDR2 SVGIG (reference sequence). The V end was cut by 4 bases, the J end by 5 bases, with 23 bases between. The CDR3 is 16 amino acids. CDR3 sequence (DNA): TGTGCCTGGAACGGACAGCGATACCAAAACCCATATGGCTACACCTTC. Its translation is CAWNGQRYQNPYGYTF.

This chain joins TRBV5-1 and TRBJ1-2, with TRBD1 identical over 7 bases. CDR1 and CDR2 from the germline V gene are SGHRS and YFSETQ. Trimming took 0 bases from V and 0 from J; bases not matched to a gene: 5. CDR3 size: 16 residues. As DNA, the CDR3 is TGCGCCAGCAGCTTGGGGGACAGACATCCTAACTATGGCTACACCTTC. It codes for CASSLGDRHPNYGYTF.

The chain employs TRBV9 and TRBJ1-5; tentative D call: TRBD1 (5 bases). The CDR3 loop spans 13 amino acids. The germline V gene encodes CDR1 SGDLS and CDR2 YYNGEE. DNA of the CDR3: TGTGTAGAGGCCGGGGGTAGCAATCAGCCCCAGCATTTT. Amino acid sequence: CVEAGGSNQPQHF.

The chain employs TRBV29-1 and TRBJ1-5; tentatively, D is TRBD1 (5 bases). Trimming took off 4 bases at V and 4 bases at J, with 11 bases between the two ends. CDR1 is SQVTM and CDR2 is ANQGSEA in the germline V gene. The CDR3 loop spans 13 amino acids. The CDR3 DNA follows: TGCAGCGTTGGGTCGGGGGTAAATCAGCCCCAGCATTTT. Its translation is CSVGSGVNQPQHF.

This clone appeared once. In nucleotides, the CDR3 is TGTGCCAGCAGCTCTTACTGGACAGGACAAGGGGGCGAAGCTTTCTTT. This gives the protein CASSSYWTGQGGEAFF. The chain links TRBV13 to TRBJ1-1, with 7 positions matching TRBD1. The CDR3 contains 16 residues. Looked up from germline, CDR1 is PRHDT and CDR2 is FYEKMQ (reference sequence). The trim removed 4 bases at V and 8 bases at J, leaving 16 bases unmatched.

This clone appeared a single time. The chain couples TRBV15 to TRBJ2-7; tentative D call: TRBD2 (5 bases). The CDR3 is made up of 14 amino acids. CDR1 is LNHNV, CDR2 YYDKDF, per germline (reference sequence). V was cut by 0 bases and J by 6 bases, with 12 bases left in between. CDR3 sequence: CATSRDTGTLEQYF. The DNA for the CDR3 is TGTGCCACCAGCAGAGACACGGGAACGCTCGAGCAGTACTTC.

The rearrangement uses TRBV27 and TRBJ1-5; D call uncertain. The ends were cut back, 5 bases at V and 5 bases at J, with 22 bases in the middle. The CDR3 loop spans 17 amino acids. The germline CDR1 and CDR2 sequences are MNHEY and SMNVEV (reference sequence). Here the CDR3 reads CASSQYPGRVGDQPQHF. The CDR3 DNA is TGTGCCAGCAGTCAATACCCGGGGAGGGTTGGAGATCAGCCCCAGCATTTT.

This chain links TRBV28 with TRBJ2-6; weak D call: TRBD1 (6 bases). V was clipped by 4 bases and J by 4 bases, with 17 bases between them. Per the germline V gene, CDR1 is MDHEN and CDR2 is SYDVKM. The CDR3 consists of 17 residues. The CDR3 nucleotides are TGTGCCAGCAGTTCCCCTACCCCAGGGGTCGGGGCCAACGTCCTGACTTTC. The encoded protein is CASSSPTPGVGANVLTF.

DNA for the CDR3: TGTGCCAGCAGCTTAGGAGAGTACGACAGGGAACGACCTTACAATGAGCAGTTCTTC. Amino acids: CASSLGEYDRERPYNEQFF. The chain is built from TRBV11-3 and TRBJ2-1; 7 nucleotides agree with TRBD1. The junction had 16 bases not matched to a gene; V was cut back by 1 base and J by 4 bases. This CDR3 is built from 19 residues. Germline CDR1 reads SGHNT; CDR2 reads YENEEA.

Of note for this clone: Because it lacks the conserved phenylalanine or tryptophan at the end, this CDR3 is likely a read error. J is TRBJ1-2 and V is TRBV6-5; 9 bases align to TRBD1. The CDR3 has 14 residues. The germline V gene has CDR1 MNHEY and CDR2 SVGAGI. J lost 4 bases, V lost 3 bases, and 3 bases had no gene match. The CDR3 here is CASSYGTGSYGYTV. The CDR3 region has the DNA TGTGCCAGCAGTTATGGGACAGGGAGCTATGGCTACACCGTC.